The sequence of this T cell receptor (beta chain) was determined in a study of tumor and adjacent non-tumor tissue in lung cancer. The wider study: There were roughly 11 adenocarcinoma, a couple of squamous cell carcinoma and 1 small cell lung cancer cases.

TCRbeta libraries were built with three rounds of nested PCR, modified from ARM-PCR. MiXCR, applied by TCRdb to the multiplex PCR reads, yields one record per CDR3 protein. The table shows approximately 140,000 distinct CDR3 sequences, with approximately 66% occurring only once. RNA was extracted from bulk tissue without any cell sorting. Between August and November 2014, newly diagnosed, chemotherapy-naive lung cancer patients underwent thoracic surgery in China. V was trimmed by 4 bases and J by 4 bases, leaving 4 bases between them. This CDR3 has 11 amino acids. Germline CDR1 reads SGHAT; CDR2 reads FQNNGV. This clonotype was seen repeatedly, ten times or more. Its target is not known. Study conclusions and caveats: Top 100 clones took a larger repertoire share in normal lung.

This TCR was sampled from a man in his sixties with small cell lung cancer. Sequenced input: lung tumor tissue. The V gene is TRBV11-2, the J gene TRBJ2-5; D is unclear. The CDR3 bases are TGTGCCAGCAGCTCATTAGAGACCCAGTACTTC. Translated: CASSSLETQYF. Combining the CDR3 with reference TRBV11-2 and TRBJ2-5 gives the whole variable domain EAGVAQSPRYKIIEKRQSVAFWCNPISGHATLYWYQQILGQGPKLLIQFQNNGVVDDSQLPKDRFSAERLKGVDSTLKIQPAKLEDSAVYLCASSSLETQYFGPGTRLLVL.